This passage covers 16 T cell receptor beta chains from one sample sequenced in a study of blood T cells in healthy people across ages. Combining a sample-barcoded 5' primer with a J-beta primer mix, a second PCR ran for about 7 to 11 cycles. From the 5' RACE reads, TCRdb called clonotypes with MiXCR, one entry per CDR3 protein. The sample yields 1 million to 1.2 million distinct CDR3 sequences, more than 30% seen once. The sample consisted of blood. The receptors were gathered from a young man in good health.

The rearrangement uses TRBV12-3 or TRBV12-4 and TRBJ2-3, with 7 bases fitting TRBD1. The CDR3 has 15 amino acids. Germline trimming cut 6 bases from V and 4 bases from J; bases unmatched to any gene: 10. The CDR3 spells CASRKTGDGSDTQYF. CDR3 DNA: TGTGCCAGCAGGAAAACAGGGGACGGGTCAGATACGCAGTATTTT.

Only a few counts were recorded for this clonotype. The rearrangement joins TRBV11-2 to TRBJ2-3, with D hard to call. Germline-derived CDR1 and CDR2 are SGHAT and FQNNGV. V lost 8 bases and J 0 bases, leaving 15 bases between the germline ends. This CDR3 is 15 amino acids long. Here the CDR3 reads CASLSNPGSTDTQYF. CDR3 DNA: TGTGCCAGCTTATCAAACCCGGGCAGCACAGATACGCAGTATTTT.

The chain links TRBV7-8 to TRBJ2-1, with 10 bases aligning to TRBD2. This CDR3 is built from 22 residues. Losses at the gene ends were 5 bases for V and 0 bases for J; bases not matched to a gene: 22. Germline loops: CDR1 SGHVS, CDR2 FQNEAQ. This chain's CDR3 is CASSPTHPLAGYTTSSYNEQFF. CDR3 DNA sequence: TGTGCCAGCAGCCCTACCCATCCACTAGCGGGGTACACTACTAGCTCCTACAATGAGCAGTTCTTC.

This clonotype was detected only a few times. The gene calls are TRBV20-1 and TRBJ2-3, with a possible D match to TRBD2 (5 bases). V shed 4 bases and J shed 10 bases, with 9 bases lying between them. This CDR3 contains 10 residues. Germline V gene sequence: CDR1 DFQATT, CDR2 SNEGSKA (reference sequence). The chain's CDR3 is CSANGVAQYF. CDR3 sequence (DNA): TGCAGTGCTAACGGGGTGGCGCAGTATTTT.

The chain joins TRBV5-6 to TRBJ1-1; D might be TRBD1 (5 bases). Germline-derived CDR1 and CDR2 are SGHDT and YYEEEE. The CDR3 totals 14 residues. Trimming pared 6 bases from V and 5 bases from J, leaving 17 bases between. The CDR3 loop is CASNQGVLLTEAFF. CDR3 coding DNA: TGTGCCAGCAACCAAGGGGTACTGCTAACTGAAGCTTTCTTT.

J is TRBJ1-1 and V is TRBV13; 8 positions match TRBD1. The CDR3 is 15 amino acids. After removal of 3 bases from V and 0 bases from J, the junction contained 3 bases not matched to a gene. The germline V gene has CDR1 PRHDT and CDR2 FYEKMQ (reference sequence). CDR3 region: CASSFSDRVNTEAFF. CDR3 nucleotide sequence: TGTGCCAGCAGCTTTTCGGACAGGGTGAACACTGAAGCTTTCTTT.

This clonotype was picked up a small number of times. The chain has TRBV7-2 and TRBJ2-7; TRBD1 matches 10 bases. From germline, CDR1 is SGHTA and CDR2 FQGNSA. The CDR3 runs to 15 residues. The V segment lost 3 bases and the J segment 0 bases; nucleotides outside the gene matches: 2. CDR3 protein: CASSFRTGGSYEQYF. The CDR3 DNA follows: TGTGCCAGCAGCTTTAGGACAGGGGGCTCCTACGAGCAGTACTTC.

The chain couples TRBV5-1 to TRBJ2-5, with D perhaps matching TRBD1 (7 bases). Per the germline V gene, CDR1 is SGHRS and CDR2 is YFSETQ. Trimming stripped 4 bases from V and 11 bases from J, with 21 bases between. The CDR3 has 14 amino acids. The DNA for the CDR3 is TGCGCCAGCAGCATTTCAGGGGGGATCGATGAGCAGTACTTC. Protein product: CASSISGGIDEQYF.

The chain employs TRBV20-1 and TRBJ2-5, with unresolved D. The CDR3 runs 13 residues. CDR1 and CDR2 (germline): DFQATT, SNEGSKA (reference sequence). V lost 4 bases, J lost 0 bases, and 9 bases lay in between. CDR3 nucleotides: TGCAGTGCTATGCAGCCTTACCAAGAGACCCAGTACTTC. It encodes CSAMQPYQETQYF.

The V and J genes are TRBV7-2 and TRBJ2-7; 7 bases agree with TRBD1. The J call may be mistaken, given a closer DNA end match to TRBJ2-1. Germline loops: CDR1 SGHTA, CDR2 FQGNSA. The CDR3 totals 14 residues. As DNA, the CDR3 is TGTGCCAGCAGCCCATTCACAGGGGCCTACGAGCAGTTCTTC. Translating it yields CASSPFTGAYEQFF.

This clonotype was seen a few times. V and J are TRBV9 and TRBJ2-5; the D is unclear. The CDR3 length is 14 residues. The ends were cut back, 1 base at V and 3 bases at J, with 10 bases in the middle. Germline V gene lookup returns CDR1 SGDLS and CDR2 YYNGEE. The CDR3 sequence: CASSVNANKETQYF. In nucleotides, the CDR3 is TGTGCCAGCAGCGTAAACGCGAACAAAGAGACCCAGTACTTC.

This clonotype was picked up a small number of times. The rearrangement joins TRBV10-3 to TRBJ1-2, with unresolved D. Looked up from germline, CDR1 is ENHRY and CDR2 is SYGVKD. V shed 3 bases and J shed 7 bases, with 9 bases lying between them. This CDR3 contains 12 residues. This chain's CDR3 is CAISDAVRGYTF. The CDR3 nucleotides are TGTGCCATCAGTGATGCAGTCCGTGGCTACACCTTC.

This chain links TRBV6-2 or TRBV6-3 with TRBJ2-4; D unclear. There are 15 residues in the CDR3. Deletions cut 0 bases from V and 13 bases from J, with 19 bases between. Germline V gives CDR1 MNHEY, CDR2 SVGEGT. The CDR3 spells CASSYSLPGSEKQYF. The CDR3 DNA reads TGTGCCAGCAGTTACTCACTTCCTGGGTCGGAAAAGCAGTACTTC.

J is TRBJ1-1 and V is TRBV29-1; D is possibly TRBD1 (5 bases). The CDR3 totals 13 residues. V was shortened by 3 bases and J by 5 bases, with 13 bases between the two germline ends. Germline V gene sequence: CDR1 SQVTM, CDR2 ANQGSEA. The CDR3 here is CSVEGGAGTEAFF. In nucleotides, the CDR3 is TGCAGCGTTGAGGGAGGGGCGGGTACTGAAGCTTTCTTT.

V is TRBV27 and J is TRBJ1-2, with D unresolved. The V end was cut by 4 bases, the J end by 6 bases, with 9 bases between. The CDR3 length is 12 residues. Germline loops: CDR1 MNHEY, CDR2 SMNVEV (reference sequence). For the CDR3, the DNA is TGTGCCAGCAGTTCAGGTGCCCATGGCTACACCTTC. Its translation: CASSSGAHGYTF.

The chain combines TRBV2 with TRBJ2-2, with D perhaps matching TRBD2 (5 bases). Germline assignment: CDR1 SNHLY and CDR2 FYNNEI. The V gene lost 7 bases and the J gene lost 1 base, with 16 bases spanning the gap. The CDR3 is 16 residues long. CDR3 in amino acids: CASIGGAERNTGELFF. The CDR3 DNA follows: TGTGCCAGCATTGGAGGCGCCGAGAGGAACACCGGGGAGCTGTTTTTT.